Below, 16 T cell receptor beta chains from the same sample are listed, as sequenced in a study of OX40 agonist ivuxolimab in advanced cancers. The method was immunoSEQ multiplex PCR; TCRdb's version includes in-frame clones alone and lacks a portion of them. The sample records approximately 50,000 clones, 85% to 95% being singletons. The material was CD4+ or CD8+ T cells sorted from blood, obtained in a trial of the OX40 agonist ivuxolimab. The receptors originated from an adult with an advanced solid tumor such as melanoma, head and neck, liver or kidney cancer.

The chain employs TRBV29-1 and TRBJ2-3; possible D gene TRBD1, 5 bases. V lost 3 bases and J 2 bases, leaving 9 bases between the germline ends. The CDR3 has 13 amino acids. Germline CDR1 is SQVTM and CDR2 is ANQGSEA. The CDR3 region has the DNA TGCAGCGTTGAGTCAGGGTCCACAGATACGCAGTATTTT. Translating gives CSVESGSTDTQYF.

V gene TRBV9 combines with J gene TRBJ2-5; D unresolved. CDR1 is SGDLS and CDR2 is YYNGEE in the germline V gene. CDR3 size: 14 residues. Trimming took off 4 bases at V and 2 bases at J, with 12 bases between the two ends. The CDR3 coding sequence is TGTGCCAGCAGCTCGTTAGCAGATCAAGAGACCCAGTACTTC. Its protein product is CASSSLADQETQYF.

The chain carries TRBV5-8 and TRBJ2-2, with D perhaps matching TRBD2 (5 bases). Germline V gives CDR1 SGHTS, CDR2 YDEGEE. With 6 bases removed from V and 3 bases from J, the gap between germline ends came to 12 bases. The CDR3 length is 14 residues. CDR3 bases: TGTGCCAGCACCCTAGCCGGGGACACCGGGGAGCTGTTTTTT. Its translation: CASTLAGDTGELFF.

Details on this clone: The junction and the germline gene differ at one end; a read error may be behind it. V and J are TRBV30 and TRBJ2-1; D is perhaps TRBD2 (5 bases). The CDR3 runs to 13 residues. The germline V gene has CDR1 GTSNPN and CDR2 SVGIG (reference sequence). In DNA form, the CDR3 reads TGTGCCTGGAGTGTAAGTCTTGCGGGTGAGGAGTTCTTC. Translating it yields CAWSVSLAGEEFF.

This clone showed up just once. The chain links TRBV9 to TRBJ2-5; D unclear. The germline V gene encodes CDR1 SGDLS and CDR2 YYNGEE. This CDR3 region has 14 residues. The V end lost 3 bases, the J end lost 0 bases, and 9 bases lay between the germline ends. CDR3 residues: CASSADTDQETQYF. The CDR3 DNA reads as TGTGCCAGCAGCGCCGACACAGACCAAGAGACCCAGTACTTC.

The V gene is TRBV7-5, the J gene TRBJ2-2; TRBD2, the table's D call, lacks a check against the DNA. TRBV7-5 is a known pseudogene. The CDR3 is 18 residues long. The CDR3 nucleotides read TGTGCCAGAAGCTTAGTCCCCACTTGGGGGGGCAACACCGGGGAGCTGTTTTTT. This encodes CARSLVPTWGGNTGELFF.

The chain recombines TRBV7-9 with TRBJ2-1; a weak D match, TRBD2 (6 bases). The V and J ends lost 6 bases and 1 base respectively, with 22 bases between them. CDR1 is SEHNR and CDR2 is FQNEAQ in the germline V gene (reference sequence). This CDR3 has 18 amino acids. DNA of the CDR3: TGTGCCAGCAGGGGCGGAGGATGGAGGGCCGATTCCTACAATGAGCAGTTCTTC. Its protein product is CASRGGGWRADSYNEQFF. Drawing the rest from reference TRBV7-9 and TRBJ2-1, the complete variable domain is DTGVSQNPRHKITKRGQNVTFRCDPISEHNRLYWYRQTLGQGPEFLTYFQNEAQLEKSRLLSDRFSAERPKGSFSTLEIQRTEQGDSAMYLCASRGGGWRADSYNEQFFGPGTRLTVL.

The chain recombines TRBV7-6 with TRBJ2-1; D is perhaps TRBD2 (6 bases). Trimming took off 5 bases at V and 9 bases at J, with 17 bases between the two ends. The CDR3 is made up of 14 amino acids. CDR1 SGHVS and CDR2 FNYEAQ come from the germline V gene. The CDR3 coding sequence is TGTGCCAGCAGCCCACTCCCGGCCGGGGGTGAGCAGTTCTTC. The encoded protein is CASSPLPAGGEQFF.

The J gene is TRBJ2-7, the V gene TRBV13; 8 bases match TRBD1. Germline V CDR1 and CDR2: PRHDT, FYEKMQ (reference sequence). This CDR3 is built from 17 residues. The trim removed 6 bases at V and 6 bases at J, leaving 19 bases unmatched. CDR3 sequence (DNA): TGTGCCAGCAGTCCCCCTAAGGAGTACGACAGGGGAGTCGAGCAGTACTTC. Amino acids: CASSPPKEYDRGVEQYF.

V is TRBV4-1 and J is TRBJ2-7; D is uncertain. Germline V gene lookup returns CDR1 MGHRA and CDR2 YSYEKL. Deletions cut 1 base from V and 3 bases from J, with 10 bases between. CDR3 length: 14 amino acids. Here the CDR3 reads CASSQVSTVYEQYF. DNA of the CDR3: TGCGCCAGCAGCCAAGTCAGTACGGTCTACGAGCAGTACTTC.

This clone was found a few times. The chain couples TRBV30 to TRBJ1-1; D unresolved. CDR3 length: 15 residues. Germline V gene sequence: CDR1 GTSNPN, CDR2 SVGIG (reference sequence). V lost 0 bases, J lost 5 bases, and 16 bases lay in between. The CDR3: CAWSVRGATGTEAFF. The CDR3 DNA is TGTGCCTGGAGTGTCAGAGGCGCCACGGGGACTGAAGCTTTCTTT.

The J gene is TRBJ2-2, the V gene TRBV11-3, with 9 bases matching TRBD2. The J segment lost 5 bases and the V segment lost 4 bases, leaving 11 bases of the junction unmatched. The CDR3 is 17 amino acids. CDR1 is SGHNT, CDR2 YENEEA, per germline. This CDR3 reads CASSSPQRGVGTGELFF. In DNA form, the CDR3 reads TGTGCCAGCAGCTCCCCACAGCGGGGGGTGGGGACCGGGGAGCTGTTTTTT.

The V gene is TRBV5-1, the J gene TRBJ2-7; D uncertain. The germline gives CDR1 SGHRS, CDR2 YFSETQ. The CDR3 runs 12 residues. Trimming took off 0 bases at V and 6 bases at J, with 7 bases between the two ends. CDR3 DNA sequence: TGCGCCAGCAGCTTGGCTGGGTTCGAGCAGTACTTC. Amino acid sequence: CASSLAGFEQYF.

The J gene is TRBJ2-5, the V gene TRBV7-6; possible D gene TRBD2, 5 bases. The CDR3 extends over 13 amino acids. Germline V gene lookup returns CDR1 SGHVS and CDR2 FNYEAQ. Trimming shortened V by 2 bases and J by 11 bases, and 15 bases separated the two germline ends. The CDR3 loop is CASSLSPDSEQYF. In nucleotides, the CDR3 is TGTGCCAGCAGCTTATCTCCGGACTCAGAGCAGTACTTC.

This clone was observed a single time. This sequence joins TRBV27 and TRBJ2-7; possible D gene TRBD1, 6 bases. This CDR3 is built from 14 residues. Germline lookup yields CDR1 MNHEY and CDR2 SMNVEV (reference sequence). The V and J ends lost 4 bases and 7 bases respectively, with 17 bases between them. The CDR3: CASSSQGPGGEQYF. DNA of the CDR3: TGTGCCAGCAGTTCCCAGGGGCCGGGCGGTGAGCAGTACTTC.

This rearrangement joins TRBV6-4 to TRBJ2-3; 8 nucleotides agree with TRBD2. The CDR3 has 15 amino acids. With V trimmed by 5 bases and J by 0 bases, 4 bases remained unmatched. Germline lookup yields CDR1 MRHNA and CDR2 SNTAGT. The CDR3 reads CASSSTSGSTDTQYF. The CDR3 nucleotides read TGTGCCAGCAGTTCTACTAGCGGTAGCACAGATACGCAGTATTTT.